This T cell receptor beta chain originates from a study of T cell repertoires in cytomegalovirus infection. This CDR3 has 15 amino acids. V shed 8 bases, J shed 2 bases, and the junction held 8 bases outside the gene matches. Worth noting for this clonotype: Its antigen is not identified.

Study observations and caveats: Clonotype analysis showed dominance of the ex vivo response by HLA-C-restricted CMV-specific TCR beta clonotypes.

In TCRdb, the reads were re-called with MiXCR into one record per CDR3 protein. This table holds hundreds of thousands of distinct CDR3 sequences, about two fifths found once. The chain uses TRBV12-3 or TRBV12-4 and TRBJ2-2; TRBD2 matches 7 bases. This sample comprised cultured PBMCs, obtained from culture after CMV antigen stimulation. This TCR was sampled from a human donor in good health (CMV status not recorded). Some clones in this sample may be carry-over from other donors' samples. The CDR3 loop is CASGRRTSNTGELFF. The DNA for the CDR3 is TGTGCCAGCGGTCGCCGGACTAGTAACACCGGGGAGCTGTTTTTT.